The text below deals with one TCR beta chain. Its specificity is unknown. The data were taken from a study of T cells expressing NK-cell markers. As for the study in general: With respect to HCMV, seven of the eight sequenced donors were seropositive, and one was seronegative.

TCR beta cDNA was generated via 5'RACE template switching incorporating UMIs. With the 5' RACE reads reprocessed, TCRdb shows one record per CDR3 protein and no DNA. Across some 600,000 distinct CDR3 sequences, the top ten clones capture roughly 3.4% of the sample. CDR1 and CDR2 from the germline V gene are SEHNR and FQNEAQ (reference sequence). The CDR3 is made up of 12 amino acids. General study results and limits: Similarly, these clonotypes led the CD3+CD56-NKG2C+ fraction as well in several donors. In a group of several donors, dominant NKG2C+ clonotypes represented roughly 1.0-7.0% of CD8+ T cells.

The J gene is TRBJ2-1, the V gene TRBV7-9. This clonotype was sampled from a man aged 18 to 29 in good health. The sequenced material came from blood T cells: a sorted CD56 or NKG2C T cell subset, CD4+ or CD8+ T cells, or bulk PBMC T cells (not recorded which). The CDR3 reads CASSRLDLEQFF.